This is a list of T cell receptor beta chains from one sample in a study of T cell responses to AZD1222 COVID-19 vaccine. Some clones are missing from TCRdb's copy, which holds only in-frame ones; the method was immunoSEQ multiplex PCR. This table holds roughly 98,000 clones, approximately 84% found once. This specimen was peripheral blood, taken 28 days after the second AZD1222 dose. The receptor set was obtained from an adult who received the AZD1222 COVID-19 vaccine. Each CDR3 is given with its conserved first and last residue. A D gene is named only where the DNA matches it firmly. Rows may omit the clone size; those that give it use once, few, many or a size class.

>TRBJ2-3|-|TRBV5-1|-
TGCGCCAGCAGCTTAGGACAGTTTGCTAGCACAGATACGCAGTATTTT
CASSLGQFASTDTQYF
>TRBJ1-4|-|TRBV7-2|-
TGTGCCAGCAGTCATTATGATGAGGGCTCTAATGAAAAACTGTTTTTT
CASSHYDEGSNEKLFF
>TRBJ2-1|-|TRBV24-1|-
TGTGCCACCAGTGATACCCCCTACAATGAGCAGTTCTTC
CATSDTPYNEQFF
>TRBJ1-2|-|TRBV5-1|-
TGCGCCAGCAGCTTGGGTCGGCAGGGAGGGGCGAGAGGCTACACCTTC
CASSLGRQGGARGYTF
>TRBJ2-3|TRBD1|TRBV19|-
TGTGCCAGTAGTCCAGGACAGGGGGCCCCCTCGGAGACGCAGTATTTT
CASSPGQGAPSETQYF
>TRBJ1-2|-|TRBV12-3/TRBV12-4|-
TGTGCCAGCACTTTGGGTGCAGCCTATGGCTACACCTTC
CASTLGAAYGYTF
>TRBJ2-1|-|TRBV7-8|-
TGTGCCAGCAGTCACCCGGCGGTAGCCGATGAGCAGTTCTTC
CASSHPAVADEQFF
>TRBJ2-1|TRBD2|TRBV6-2/TRBV6-3|-
TGTGCCAGCAGTTCCGGGACTAGCGGGTACCATGAGCAGTTCTTC
CASSSGTSGYHEQFF
>TRBJ1-4|-|TRBV5-1|-
TGCGCCAGCAGCTTGGCCAGGACGGGTTCTAGGACTAATGAAAAACTGTTTTTT
CASSLARTGSRTNEKLFF
>TRBJ1-2|-|TRBV18|-
TGTGCCAGCTCTCCGGGCCAGACATCTATTCCCTATGGCTACACCTTC
CASSPGQTSIPYGYTF
>TRBJ1-1|-|TRBV6-5|few
TGTGCCAGCAGACCCGGGACAACCTATGAAGCTTTCTTT
CASRPGTTYEAFF
>TRBJ2-5|-|TRBV18|-
TGTGCCACCTCCGGGGGACAGCAAGAGACCCAGTACTTC
CATSGGQQETQYF
>TRBJ2-7|-|TRBV9|-
TGTGCCAGCAGCGCGCTAGCGACGGGGGAGCAGTACTTC
CASSALATGEQYF
>TRBJ1-1|-|TRBV4-1|-
TGCGCCAGCAGTCCCCGAGGGGGGCATGGGAACACTGAAGCTTTCTTT
CASSPRGGHGNTEAFF
>TRBJ2-3|-|TRBV9|-
TGTGCCAGCAGCGTAGGCTCAGGGCCTAATACGCAGTATTTT
CASSVGSGPNTQYF
>TRBJ2-5|-|TRBV7-7|-
TGTGCCAGCAGCTTAGGGGGCCAGAAAGAGACCCAGTACTTC
CASSLGGQKETQYF
>TRBJ1-2|TRBD1|TRBV27|once
TGTGCCAGCAGTTTCAACAGGGGGCGCGATGGCTACACCTTC
CASSFNRGRDGYTF
>TRBJ2-7|-|TRBV4-1|-
TGCGCCAGCAGCCAAGAATTGTCTGTGGGGAACGAGCAGTACTTC
CASSQELSVGNEQYF
>TRBJ2-1|-|TRBV20-1|-
TGCAGTGCTAGGGACAATGAGCAGTTCTTC
CSARDNEQFF
>TRBJ1-1|-|TRBV12-3/TRBV12-4|-
TGTGCCAGCAGCCTAAGGGAGGACACTGAAGCTTTCTTT
CASSLREDTEAFF
>TRBJ2-7|-|TRBV7-2|-
TGTGCCAGCAGCTTAGTACCAAGGATCGCCTACGAGCAGTACTTC
CASSLVPRIAYEQYF
>TRBJ2-3|-|TRBV30|-
TGTGCCTGGAGCCTGGCGGATACGCAGTATTTT
CAWSLADTQYF
>TRBJ1-1|-|TRBV28|-
TGTGCCAGCAGTCTGGAGCAGGGTCTAGGCACTGAAGCTTTCTTT
CASSLEQGLGTEAFF
>TRBJ1-2|-|TRBV6-6|-
TGTGCCAGCAGTCCAAGCGAAGGGGACGCGGATAACTATGGCTACACCTTC
CASSPSEGDADNYGYTF
>TRBJ2-3|-|TRBV5-8|-
TGTGCCAGCAGTTATAGTCTCCGTACGCAGTATTTT
CASSYSLRTQYF
>TRBJ1-1|-|TRBV5-6|-
TGTGCCAGCAGCTTGGCCGGACCGCAATTGGGGTTGAACACTGAAGCTTTCTTT
CASSLAGPQLGLNTEAFF
>TRBJ2-2|-|TRBV9|-
TGTGCCAGCAGCGTAGGGGCAGCGCCTAACACCGGGGAGCTGTTTTTT
CASSVGAAPNTGELFF
>TRBJ2-2|TRBD1|TRBV6-5|-
TGTGCCAGCTCAGAGGGGACAGGGAACACCGGGGAGCTGTTTTTT
CASSEGTGNTGELFF
>TRBJ1-3|-|TRBV18|-
TGTGCCAGCTCACCTATCCCCAGACAGCAAAGCTCTGGAAACACCATATATTTT
CASSPIPRQQSSGNTIYF
>TRBJ2-7|TRBD2|TRBV5-1|-
TGCGCCAGCAGCCCGGGATTGCGGGAGACTAGCGGGAGGTCCGCGTCTTTAGTCTACGAGCAGTACTTC
CASSPGLRETSGRSASLVYEQYF
>TRBJ2-7|-|TRBV5-1|-
TGCGCCAGCAGCCCCTCGGGACACGCCTACGAGCAGTACTTC
CASSPSGHAYEQYF
>TRBJ2-7|-|TRBV7-9|few
TGTGCCAGCAGCTCGTTAGCTGAGCAGTACTTC
CASSSLAEQYF